One and the same sample provided the 15 T cell receptor beta chains below, sequenced in a study of monozygotic twins with inflammatory bowel disease. TCRdb reprocessed the 5' RACE reads, keeping one entry per CDR3 protein, no DNA. Across approximately 400,000 distinct CDR3 sequences, the top ten clones capture 2.4% of the sample. Sample: blood. Receptors originate from a human donor with ulcerative colitis or Crohn's disease, or a healthy co-twin of an affected twin (not recorded which).

The chain uses TRBV18 and TRBJ1-4. The germline V gene has CDR1 KGHSH and CDR2 LQKENI. The CDR3 contains 16 residues. CDR3 loop: CASSHRRDITNEKLFF. Full variable domain (remainder filled in from reference TRBV18 and TRBJ1-4): NAGVMQNPRHLVRRRGQEARLRCSPMKGHSHVYWYRQLPEEGLKFMVYLQKENIIDESGMPKERFSAEFPKEGPSILRIQQVVRGDSAAYFCASSHRRDITNEKLFFGSGTQLSVL.

This chain links TRBV5-1 with TRBJ2-3; absent DNA, TCRdb's TRBD1 call cannot be checked. Germline-derived CDR1 and CDR2 are SGHRS and YFSETQ. This CDR3 has 15 residues. The CDR3 loop reads CASSPWISSTDTQYF.

This chain connects TRBV5-1 to TRBJ2-2; the D gene TCRdb calls, TRBD1, cannot be checked with no DNA. Germline-derived CDR1 and CDR2 are SGHRS and YFSETQ. The CDR3 loop spans 14 amino acids. CDR3 loop: CASSPFGAFGELFF.

This chain uses TRBV12-3 or TRBV12-4 with TRBJ1-2; no DNA is available, so the TRBD1 call from TCRdb remains unchecked. CDR3 length: 15 amino acids. Here the CDR3 reads CASSPRTDQENGYTF.

The V call is TRBV3-1, the J call TRBJ1-1; the D gene TCRdb calls, TRBD1, cannot be checked with no DNA. This CDR3 has 14 residues. CDR1 and CDR2 (germline): LGHDT, YNNKEL (reference sequence). The CDR3 loop reads CASTRGQANYEAFF.

CDR3 region: CASAPKDGYTF. The rearrangement uses TRBV12-3 or TRBV12-4 and TRBJ1-2; the TCRdb D gene call, TRBD1, has no DNA to confirm it. CDR3 length: 11 amino acids.

V usage is TRBV5-1 and J usage is TRBJ2-1; no DNA is available, so the TRBD1 call from TCRdb remains unchecked. The CDR3 totals 13 residues. Germline-derived CDR1 and CDR2 are SGHRS and YFSETQ. The CDR3 protein is CASSWGDRNEQFF.

The J gene is TRBJ1-1, the V gene TRBV10-3. CDR1 and CDR2 from the germline V gene are ENHRY and SYGVKD. The length of the CDR3 is 12 residues. The CDR3 sequence is CASRQQVTEAFF.

The rearrangement uses TRBV7-2 and TRBJ1-1; TCRdb picks TRBD1, but there is no DNA to check that call. The CDR3 sequence is 14 residues long. Germline V gene sequence: CDR1 SGHTA, CDR2 FQGNSA. The CDR3 loop is CASSPQGARTEAFF.

This chain joins TRBV6-2 or TRBV6-3 and TRBJ1-3. The CDR3 runs to 11 residues. Germline lookup yields CDR1 MNHEY and CDR2 SVGEGT. The CDR3 spells CASGSSNTIYF.

This chain joins TRBV6-1 and TRBJ2-2; TCRdb's assignment of TRBD1 cannot be checked, as there is no DNA. The CDR3 covers 17 residues. Germline CDR1 is MNHNS and CDR2 is SASEGT. The chain's CDR3 is CASGHRSRGRGTGALFF.

The rearrangement joins TRBV2 to TRBJ2-2; the D call of TRBD1 rests on TCRdb alone, since no DNA is present to check it. The CDR3 totals 16 residues. Per germline, CDR1 SNHLY and CDR2 FYNNEI. CDR3 in amino acids: CASSERTGANTGELFF.

The rearrangement joins TRBV18 to TRBJ1-1; TCRdb returns TRBD1, unconfirmable since there is no DNA. From germline, CDR1 is KGHSH and CDR2 LQKENI. The CDR3 totals 15 residues. CDR3 residues: CASSNRVRGNTEAFF.

The rearrangement uses TRBV28 and TRBJ2-3; absent DNA, TCRdb's TRBD1 call cannot be checked. From germline, CDR1 is MDHEN and CDR2 SYDVKM. This CDR3 has 14 residues. This chain's CDR3 is CASSPPLVADTQYF.

The genes are TRBV5-1 and TRBJ1-4; absent DNA, TCRdb's TRBD1 call cannot be checked. The CDR3 contains 15 residues. CDR1 is SGHRS and CDR2 is YFSETQ in the germline V gene. The CDR3 is CASSIQTGPNEKLFF. Drawing the rest from reference TRBV5-1 and TRBJ1-4, the complete variable domain is KAGVTQTPRYLIKTRGQQVTLSCSPISGHRSVSWYQQTPGQGLQFLFEYFSETQRNKGNFPGRFSGRQFSNSRSEMNVSTLELGDSALYLCASSIQTGPNEKLFFGSGTQLSVL.